This TCR beta chain comes out of a study of OX40 agonist ivuxolimab in advanced cancers. In terms of the full investigation: Ivuxolimab, which targeted the costimulatory receptor OX40 (CD134), was an agonistic, fully human IgG2 monoclonal antibody. Of the 52 patients in dose escalation, some 20 had hepatocellular carcinoma, some 15 had melanoma, 9 had renal cell carcinoma and 9 had head and neck cancer. The paper reports the monotherapy dose-escalation portion (N ≈ 50 patients) of the phase I ivuxolimab trial. Partial responses occurred in three dose-escalation patients: two with cutaneous melanoma and one with hepatocellular carcinoma. Intravenous ivuxolimab was administered to patients every 2 weeks at six dose levels: 0.01, 0.1, 0.3, 1.5, 3 and 10 mg/kg. The dose-escalation cohort was about 86% male with a mean age of 60 years, ranging from roughly 20 to 80. Patients were allowed to have had prior anti-PD-1, anti-PD-L1 or anti-CTLA-4 therapy, and approximately 40% of the dose-escalation patients had previously received checkpoint inhibitors. Peripheral TCRbeta sequencing aimed to test whether ivuxolimab altered TCR sequence diversity and caused clonal T-cell expansion. General conclusions and limits of the study: Clonal expansion of both CD4+ and CD8+ blood T cells was observed from baseline to week 6 at doses 0.1 to 3.0 mg/kg. Low levels of normalized T-cell clonal expansion were also seen in some nonresponding patients. Which antigens the clonally expanded peripheral T cells were specific for was not determined. After ivuxolimab, expanded clones were on average more numerous among CD8+ T cells than among CD4+ T cells. In the 0.1-3.0 mg/kg groups, partial responders were among the patients with the lowest normalized peripheral clonal expansion, particularly in CD8+ T cells.

V sheds 5 bases and J sheds 3 bases, leaving 14 bases between their ends. The CDR3 goes from the cysteine to the phenylalanine over 14 residues. The read is trimmed to its CDR3 DNA, 42 bases read in frame from base 1. CDR1 and CDR2 (MNHNS, SASEGT) derive from the germline V gene. A remark on this clone: Its recognized antigen is unknown. One base away there is no much larger clone; base qualities are not given.

To sequence the TCRbeta CDR3 region, genomic DNA was isolated from the sorted cells. TCRbeta CDR3 regions were sequenced using the immunoSEQ Assay. The clones in this table, taken by TCRdb from immuneACCESS, are in-frame only. Not every clone is retained; where verified, under half of the shortfall comes from an unresolved V gene, and the cause of the rest is unknown. Recorded for this sample are nearly 70,000 clones; roughly 84% of them occurred a single time. 5% to 6.5% of the sample lies in the top ten. The trial excluded patients who had a history of autoimmune disease or who were on systemic immunosuppression. Peripheral blood for TCR sequencing was drawn from every dose cohort at baseline, at cycle 4 day 1 and at cycle 7 day 1. Samples came from an open-label, multicenter, first-in-human phase I dose-escalation trial of ivuxolimab. Adults with locally advanced or metastatic melanoma, renal cell, hepatocellular, or head and neck squamous cell carcinoma were enrolled in the trial. Before TCR sequencing, CD4+ and CD8+ T cells were separately sorted from peripheral blood.

The chain is encoded by TRBV6-1 joined to TRBJ2-7; a tentative D match to TRBD2 spans 6 bases. This specimen consisted of CD4+ or CD8+ T cells sorted from blood, obtained in a trial of the OX40 agonist ivuxolimab. This sequence originates from an adult with an advanced solid tumor such as melanoma, head and neck, liver or kidney cancer. The base sequence is TGTGCCAGCAGTTTAGGACGGGGAGGCTACGAGCAGTACTTC. Translation gives CASSLGRGGYEQYF.